The 28 T cell receptor beta chains reported below all come from one sample, sequenced in a study of CD8 T cells in Susac syndrome. Random hexamers served to reverse transcribe roughly 0.5 to 1 ug RNA. Via MiXCR, TCRdb re-called the immunoSEQ multiplex PCR reads, giving one row per CDR3 protein. The sample holds more than 95,000 distinct CDR3 sequences; 90% to 95% are singletons and the top ten take about 0.19%. Sequenced input: CD8+ T cells from PBMCs. All receptors come from a human donor with Susac syndrome.

This chain links TRBV12-3 or TRBV12-4 with TRBJ2-3; D gene uncertain. V lost 2 bases, J lost 2 bases, and 8 bases lay in between. This CDR3 is built from 14 residues. CDR3 sequence: CASSLQQDTDTQYF. DNA of the CDR3: TGTGCCAGCAGTTTACAGCAAGACACAGATACGCAGTATTTT.

The rearrangement joins TRBV30 to TRBJ1-1; D is unresolved. V shed 0 bases and J shed 2 bases, with 1 base lying between them. This CDR3 contains 11 residues. CDR1 and CDR2 (germline): GTSNPN, SVGIG (reference sequence). The CDR3, as DNA: TGTGCCTGGAGTGTAAACACTGAAGCTTTCTTT. It encodes CAWSVNTEAFF.

The chain employs TRBV20-1 and TRBJ2-1; D is possibly TRBD1 or TRBD2 (5 bases each). Trimming left V 6 bases short and J 3 bases short, with 21 bases between. The CDR3 sequence is 16 residues long. In germline, CDR1 is DFQATT, CDR2 SNEGSKA (reference sequence). CDR3 DNA sequence: TGCAGTGCACCAGCTGAGGGGTTCGCCTACTACAATGAGCAGTTCTTC. The encoded protein is CSAPAEGFAYYNEQFF.

The chain uses TRBV19 and TRBJ2-7, with D perhaps matching TRBD2 (6 bases). Germline assignment: CDR1 LNHDA and CDR2 SQIVND (reference sequence). The CDR3 covers 13 residues. V was clipped by 6 bases and J by 3 bases, with 12 bases between them. The CDR3 coding sequence is TGTGCCAGTAGCCCCCGAGCGGGCTACGAGCAGTACTTC. Its protein is CASSPRAGYEQYF.

This rearrangement joins TRBV7-9 to TRBJ2-5; possible D gene TRBD2, 5 bases. Trimming removed 1 base at V and 5 bases at J, with 17 bases between. CDR1 and CDR2 (germline): SEHNR, FQNEAQ (reference sequence). There are 16 residues in the CDR3. Here the CDR3 reads CASSLGPIAGLETQYF. The CDR3 DNA reads as TGTGCCAGCAGCTTAGGGCCCATTGCGGGTCTGGAGACCCAGTACTTC.

The chain employs TRBV20-1 and TRBJ2-1; D unresolved. Trimming removed 6 bases at V and 8 bases at J, with 17 bases between. This CDR3 spans 13 amino acids. Germline values: CDR1 DFQATT, CDR2 SNEGSKA (reference sequence). This CDR3 reads CSANLEVVDEQFF. The CDR3 region has the DNA TGCAGTGCGAATTTAGAGGTTGTAGATGAGCAGTTCTTC.

This chain uses TRBV7-8 with TRBJ2-5, with 8 bases that match TRBD1. V gave up 5 bases and J gave up 3 bases; unmatched junction bases: 11. The length of the CDR3 is 16 residues. In germline, CDR1 is SGHVS, CDR2 FQNEAQ. CDR3 loop: CASSVHPDRGKETQYF. Here the CDR3 DNA reads TGTGCCAGCAGCGTACATCCCGACAGGGGAAAAGAGACCCAGTACTTC.

The gene calls are TRBV15 and TRBJ2-1, with 9 bases identical to TRBD1. The CDR3 has 16 residues. Germline loops: CDR1 LNHNV, CDR2 YYDKDF (reference sequence). V shed 3 bases, J shed 4 bases, and the junction held 7 bases outside the gene matches. The CDR3, as DNA: TGTGCCACCAGCAGTCCCGGACAGGGGACGTACAATGAGCAGTTCTTC. It yields the protein CATSSPGQGTYNEQFF.

The V call is TRBV6-6, the J call TRBJ2-5, with no clear D. The germline V and J ends were trimmed by 5 bases and 2 bases, with 12 bases remaining between them. Germline CDR1 is MNHNY and CDR2 is SVGAGI (reference sequence). The CDR3 covers 14 residues. The CDR3 spells CASSPMDPQETQYF. The CDR3 region has the DNA TGTGCCAGCAGTCCGATGGACCCACAAGAGACCCAGTACTTC.

Here the CDR3 DNA reads TGTGCCAGCAGATCCGAAGCGGGGGACCAAGAGACCCAGTACTTC. It is translated as CASRSEAGDQETQYF. V is TRBV2 and J is TRBJ2-5, with TRBD2 matching 8 bases. CDR3 length: 15 amino acids. The germline gives CDR1 SNHLY, CDR2 FYNNEI. V dropped 6 bases and J dropped 0; count of bases not matched to a gene: 6.

The J gene is TRBJ2-7, the V gene TRBV20-1; the D gene is possibly TRBD2 (6 bases). Trimming removed 0 bases from V and 4 bases from J, with 10 bases in between. The germline CDR1 and CDR2 sequences are DFQATT and SNEGSKA (reference sequence). This CDR3 comprises 13 residues. This CDR3 is CSAREPSAYEQYF. The CDR3 coding sequence is TGCAGTGCTAGAGAGCCTAGCGCATACGAGCAGTACTTC.

The chain is built from TRBV12-3 or TRBV12-4 and TRBJ2-3; 8 bases map to TRBD1. This CDR3 comprises 16 residues. V dropped 8 bases and J dropped 0; count of bases not matched to a gene: 10. CDR3 sequence reads: CASGPGGLPSTDTQYF. The CDR3 nucleotides read TGTGCCAGCGGGCCAGGGGGCCTACCAAGCACAGATACGCAGTATTTT.

This chain connects TRBV27 to TRBJ2-1; 7 positions agree with TRBD2. The CDR3 has 16 amino acids. Germline trimming cut 0 bases from V and 5 bases from J; bases unmatched to any gene: 7. CDR1 is MNHEY, CDR2 SMNVEV, per germline (reference sequence). This CDR3 is CASSLSAGEFHNEQFF. In nucleotides, the CDR3 is TGTGCCAGCAGTTTATCCGCGGGAGAATTCCACAATGAGCAGTTCTTC.

The chain recombines TRBV3-1 with TRBJ2-1; D gene ambiguous. This CDR3 has 15 amino acids. The ends were cut back, 4 bases at V and 4 bases at J, with 14 bases in the middle. Germline CDR1 and CDR2: LGHDT and YNNKEL (reference sequence). The CDR3: CASSLLGPRYNEQFF. The CDR3 DNA follows: TGTGCCAGCAGCCTGCTTGGGCCCCGATACAATGAGCAGTTCTTC.

V is TRBV27 and J is TRBJ1-1, with unresolved D. CDR3 length: 12 amino acids. V was shortened by 1 base and J by 6 bases, with 6 bases between the two germline ends. CDR1 is MNHEY and CDR2 is SMNVEV in the germline V gene (reference sequence). In DNA, the CDR3 is TGTGCCAGCAGTTTATTGGGAGCTGAAGCTTTCTTT. The encoded protein is CASSLLGAEAFF.

There are a few counts of this clonotype. This chain links TRBV19 with TRBJ2-7, with 10 bases aligning to TRBD2. The germline V gene encodes CDR1 LNHDA and CDR2 SQIVND (reference sequence). V trimming: 6 bases; J trimming: 0 bases; junction bases outside the gene matches: 2. CDR3 length: 14 amino acids. The CDR3 sequence is CASSLAGASYEQYF. The CDR3 DNA sequence: TGTGCCAGTAGCCTAGCGGGGGCCTCCTACGAGCAGTACTTC.

The V and J genes are TRBV12-3 or TRBV12-4 and TRBJ1-6, with D unclear. The CDR3 is 13 residues long. V was clipped by 7 bases and J by 7 bases, with 11 bases between them. The CDR3 coding sequence is TGTGCCAGCACCCCCTCTCGGAATTCACCCCTCCACTTT. Its protein product is CASTPSRNSPLHF.

The rearrangement links TRBV29-1 to TRBJ2-3; 12 nucleotides line up with TRBD1. V lost 7 bases to trimming and J lost 3 bases; unmatched junction nucleotides: 11. From germline, CDR1 is SQVTM and CDR2 ANQGSEA. The CDR3 is made up of 16 amino acids. DNA for the CDR3: TGCAGCGCTACCCTCCGGGACAGGGGGCGTACAGATACGCAGTATTTT. Its translation: CSATLRDRGRTDTQYF.

The chain couples TRBV7-2 to TRBJ2-3, with 7 bases lining up with TRBD2. Per germline, CDR1 SGHTA and CDR2 FQGNSA. The CDR3 sequence is 15 residues long. V was clipped by 3 bases and J by 0 bases; unmatched bases: 3. CDR3 DNA: TGTGCCAGCAGCTTGCTAGCGGTTAGCACAGATACGCAGTATTTT. Amino acid sequence: CASSLLAVSTDTQYF.

CDR3 DNA sequence: TGTGCCAGCAGCCCCCCGGACAGGAGGAACACTGAAGCTTTCTTT. It yields the protein CASSPPDRRNTEAFF. The V gene is TRBV5-4, the J gene TRBJ1-1, with TRBD1 identical over 7 bases. After removal of 4 bases from V and 1 base from J, the junction contained 7 bases not matched to a gene. The germline V gene encodes CDR1 SGHNT and CDR2 YYREEE (reference sequence). The CDR3 has 15 residues.

The chain joins TRBV12-3 or TRBV12-4 to TRBJ2-5; D gene unclear. V lost 5 bases, J lost 7 bases, and 14 bases lay in between. This CDR3 contains 13 residues. The DNA of the CDR3 is TGTGCCAGCAGTGCCACTGCCCTGGGGACCCAGTACTTC. It yields the protein CASSATALGTQYF.

This chain uses TRBV12-3 or TRBV12-4 with TRBJ2-1, with 8 bases that match TRBD2. There are 17 residues in the CDR3. V lost 6 bases and J lost 1; bases outside the gene matches: 11. DNA of the CDR3: TGTGCCAGCAGCCCAGCCCTACTAGCGGTTTCCTACAATGAGCAGTTCTTC. The encoded protein is CASSPALLAVSYNEQFF.

The CDR3 DNA follows: TGCGCCAGCAGCCAAGAAACTAGCGGCGAGACCCAGTACTTC. Its protein is CASSQETSGETQYF. This rearrangement joins TRBV4-1 to TRBJ2-5, with TRBD2 matching 8 bases. The germline V gene has CDR1 MGHRA and CDR2 YSYEKL. CDR3 length: 14 amino acids. V gave up 0 bases and J gave up 5 bases; unmatched junction bases: 2.

V is TRBV9 and J is TRBJ2-3; TRBD2 aligns across 12 bases. Trimming cost V 3 bases and J 1 base; bases outside gene matches: 9. Germline V CDR1 and CDR2: SGDLS, YYNGEE. The CDR3 loop spans 18 amino acids. CDR3 in amino acids: CASSGPSGGAGGTDTQYF. CDR3 DNA sequence: TGTGCCAGCAGCGGACCTAGCGGGGGGGCCGGCGGCACAGATACGCAGTATTTT.

V usage is TRBV6-2 or TRBV6-3 and J usage is TRBJ2-1, with D possibly matching TRBD1 (5 bases). Germline-derived CDR1 and CDR2 are MNHEY and SVGEGT. This CDR3 comprises 10 residues. Trimming took 4 bases from V and 10 from J, leaving 5 bases between them. The CDR3 DNA reads as TGTGCCAGCAGTTCAGGGGAGCAGTTCTTC. Translating it yields CASSSGEQFF.

The rearrangement joins TRBV20-1 to TRBJ1-2, with unresolved D. V was pared by 3 bases and J by 4 bases, with 12 bases between. Germline V gene sequence: CDR1 DFQATT, CDR2 SNEGSKA (reference sequence). The CDR3 runs to 13 residues. The CDR3 loop is CSASGGNGYGYTF. The CDR3 DNA follows: TGCAGTGCTAGCGGAGGCAACGGCTATGGCTACACCTTC.

The chain has TRBV12-5 and TRBJ2-2; TRBD2 might be the D (5 bases). Trimming pared 0 bases from V and 5 bases from J, leaving 7 bases between. Germline V CDR1 and CDR2: LGHNT, FRNRAP. CDR3 length: 14 residues. The CDR3 spells CASGLVADTGELFF. CDR3 coding DNA: TGTGCTAGTGGTTTGGTAGCGGATACCGGGGAGCTGTTTTTT. Full variable domain (outside the CDR3, taken from reference TRBV12-5 and TRBJ2-2): DARVTQTPRHKVTEMGQEVTMRCQPILGHNTVFWYRQTMMQGLELLAYFRNRAPLDDSGMPKDRFSAEMPDATLATLKIQPSEPRDSAVYFCASGLVADTGELFFGEGSRLTVL.

This chain links TRBV7-9 with TRBJ1-2; possibly TRBD1 for D (5 bases). The V gene lost 0 bases and the J gene lost 3 bases, with 8 bases spanning the gap. CDR1 and CDR2 from the germline V gene are SEHNR and FQNEAQ (reference sequence). There are 14 residues in the CDR3. The CDR3 loop reads CASSLAGVDYGYTF. The DNA of the CDR3 is TGTGCCAGCAGCTTAGCAGGGGTAGACTATGGCTACACCTTC.